Given below is one TCR beta chain in context. The antigen remains unidentified. The length of the CDR3 is 14 residues. V was cut by 4 bases and J by 6 bases, with 16 bases left in between. The germline CDR1 and CDR2 sequences are LGHDT and YNNKEL (reference sequence). Every patient was untreated before thyroid surgery. The data are from a study of metastatic and nonmetastatic thyroid tumors. Study-level background: It was across blood and tumor or nodule tissue from malignant and benign thyroid patients that repertoires were compared.

Authors' processing steps: The authors used CDR3 differences across clinicopathological groups to build a distant-metastasis classifier for papillary thyroid cancer. With MiXCR, TCRdb called clones anew from the PCR reads. TCRdb's processing, not the authors', yielded these V and J calls. The sample comprises 35,000 to 50,000 clones, 24% of which are singletons, and 13% to 15% rests with the top ten. Study results and limitations: Versus benign nodules, malignant thyroid tumors reportedly had significantly higher TCR beta diversity, in blood and tumor.

The genes are TRBV3-1 and TRBJ2-7, with a weak D call TRBD1 (5 bases). This TCR derives from a female donor with papillary thyroid cancer or a benign thyroid nodule (not recorded which). Some clones in this sample may be carry-over from other donors' samples. Sequenced: tumor tissue. The CDR3 loop reads CASSPLAGQAEQYF. CDR3 bases: TGTGCCAGCAGCCCCCTCGCAGGGCAGGCCGAGCAGTACTTC.